Below, 14 T cell receptor beta chains from the same sample are listed, as sequenced in a study of blood T cell repertoires in COVID-19. This table comes from immunoSEQ multiplex PCR, and its TCRdb copy is limited to in-frame clones, with some not included. There are over 100,000 clones in the sample; about nine tenths occur only once, and over 2% lies in the top ten. The sequenced material came from peripheral blood. The receptors were gathered from a man aged 45-65 years with active COVID-19.

This chain's CDR3 is CASSVEGRGYTDTQYF. CDR3 bases: TGTGCCAGCAGCGTAGAGGGTCGGGGGTACACAGATACGCAGTATTTT. The gene calls are TRBV9 and TRBJ2-3; a weak D match, TRBD2 (6 bases). Trimming left V 0 bases short and J 2 bases short, with 13 bases between. Germline values: CDR1 SGDLS, CDR2 YYNGEE. This CDR3 is 16 amino acids long.

This clone was detected only once. This chain uses TRBV27 with TRBJ1-5, with 7 bases matching TRBD1. With V trimmed by 6 bases and J by 4 bases, 6 bases remained unmatched. This CDR3 comprises 14 residues. Looked up from germline, CDR1 is MNHEY and CDR2 is SMNVEV (reference sequence). The CDR3 DNA follows: TGTGCCAGCAGGAATCGACAGGGAAATCAGCCCCAGCATTTT. Its translation: CASRNRQGNQPQHF.

The CDR3 DNA follows: TGTGCCAGCCGACAGGGGCCGACCTACGAGCAGTACTTC. This codes for CASRQGPTYEQYF. The chain employs TRBV7-6 and TRBJ2-7; 8 positions match TRBD1. There are 13 residues in the CDR3. V was clipped by 8 bases and J by 2 bases; unmatched bases: 5. Per the germline V gene, CDR1 is SGHVS and CDR2 is FNYEAQ.

The genes are TRBV7-9 and TRBJ2-3; 7 nucleotides match TRBD2. J was trimmed by 3 bases and V by 3 bases; bases with no gene match: 6. CDR1 is SEHNR, CDR2 FQNEAQ, per germline (reference sequence). The CDR3 extends over 15 amino acids. CDR3 sequence reads: CASSFNKRGTDTQYF. CDR3 in DNA: TGTGCCAGCAGCTTTAACAAGCGGGGTACAGATACGCAGTATTTT. Together with reference TRBV7-9 and TRBJ2-3, the CDR3 gives the full variable domain: DTGVSQNPRHKITKRGQNVTFRCDPISEHNRLYWYRQTLGQGPEFLTYFQNEAQLEKSRLLSDRFSAERPKGSFSTLEIQRTEQGDSAMYLCASSFNKRGTDTQYFGPGTRLTVL.

The J gene is TRBJ2-5, the V gene TRBV12-3 or TRBV12-4, with D maybe TRBD2 (6 bases). Trimming took off 8 bases at V and 5 bases at J, with 15 bases between the two ends. The CDR3 is made up of 13 amino acids. In DNA, the CDR3 is TGTGCCAGCCGGGGGAGAGCGCCGGAGACCCAGTACTTC. The encoded protein is CASRGRAPETQYF.

V gene TRBV5-4 combines with J gene TRBJ2-7; 8 bases fit TRBD1. CDR3 size: 16 residues. V gave up 3 bases and J gave up 0 bases; unmatched junction bases: 8. CDR1 and CDR2 from the germline V gene are SGHNT and YYREEE (reference sequence). The CDR3 loop reads CASSSPRTGSSYEQYF. The CDR3 DNA follows: TGTGCCAGCAGCTCCCCTCGGACAGGGAGCTCCTACGAGCAGTACTTC.

Concerning this clone: This could be a read error, since a much larger clone is one nucleotide away. The CDR3 protein is CASSLGGGYNEQFF. The CDR3 DNA reads as TGTGCCAGCAGCTTAGGGGGGGGGTACAATGAGCAGTTCTTC. The chain has TRBV7-2 and TRBJ2-1; TRBD2 matches 7 bases. The CDR3 covers 14 residues. V lost 1 base, J lost 4 bases, and 1 base stayed unmatched. Germline loops: CDR1 SGHTA, CDR2 FQGNSA.

The CDR3 reads CASSFRLADTQYF. CDR3 nucleotide sequence: TGTGCCAGCAGCTTCAGACTAGCTGATACGCAGTATTTT. The chain links TRBV5-8 to TRBJ2-3; 7 positions match TRBD2. The junction had 3 bases not matched to a gene; V was cut back by 2 bases and J by 6 bases. Looked up from germline, CDR1 is SGHTS and CDR2 is YDEGEE. This CDR3 has 13 residues. Filled out from reference TRBV5-8 and TRBJ2-3, the complete variable domain reads EAGVTQSPTHLIKTRGQQATLRCSPISGHTSVYWYQQALGLGLQFLLWYDEGEERNRGNFPPRFSGRQFPNYSSELNVNALELEDSALYLCASSFRLADTQYFGPGTRLTVL.

The gene calls are TRBV6-5 and TRBJ2-1; the D gene is possibly TRBD2 (5 bases). The CDR3 totals 16 residues. The germline V gene encodes CDR1 MNHEY and CDR2 SVGAGI. V shed 0 bases and J shed 0 bases, with 9 bases lying between them. The CDR3 nucleotides read TGTGCCAGCAGTTACTCGGACTCCAGCTCCTACAATGAGCAGTTCTTC. Its protein is CASSYSDSSSYNEQFF.

The chain couples TRBV18 to TRBJ2-6; TRBD1 might be the D (7 bases). Germline CDR1 is KGHSH and CDR2 is LQKENI. The CDR3 extends over 15 amino acids. V was pared by 4 bases and J by 2 bases, with 9 bases between. The CDR3 region is CASSRGTAGANVLTF. CDR3 in DNA: TGTGCCAGCTCACGCGGGACAGCTGGGGCCAACGTCCTGACTTTC.

In its sample, this clone was seen a few times. The rearrangement uses TRBV29-1 and TRBJ2-1; 10 bases map to TRBD2. From germline, CDR1 is SQVTM and CDR2 ANQGSEA. The CDR3 length is 14 residues. V was pared by 7 bases and J by 10 bases, with 13 bases of the junction left unmatched. The CDR3 sequence: CSGKRGGAQLEQFF. The CDR3, as DNA: TGCAGCGGGAAGCGGGGGGGGGCCCAACTGGAGCAGTTCTTC.

This clone was recorded once. CDR3 DNA sequence: TGTGCTAGTGGTTTAAACAGGGGGCCCTACGAGCAGTACTTC. This codes for CASGLNRGPYEQYF. This rearrangement joins TRBV12-5 to TRBJ2-7, with 9 bases aligning to TRBD1. Germline lookup yields CDR1 LGHNT and CDR2 FRNRAP. This CDR3 region has 14 residues. V shed 3 bases and J 2 bases; nucleotides not matched to a gene: 2.

The chain carries TRBV3-1 (or the pseudogene TRBV3-2) and TRBJ2-1, with 11 bases matching TRBD2. V lost 4 bases, J lost 10 bases, and 6 bases stayed unmatched. This CDR3 spans 14 amino acids. Germline CDR1 reads LGHDT; CDR2 reads YNNKEL (reference sequence). The CDR3 DNA follows: TGTGCCAGCAGCCCAACTAGCGGGGGAAGAGAGCAGTTCTTC. Translated: CASSPTSGGREQFF.

V gene TRBV30 combines with J gene TRBJ1-1; D remains unclear. The CDR3 loop spans 13 amino acids. Germline V CDR1 and CDR2: GTSNPN, SVGIG (reference sequence). V lost 8 bases, J lost 0 bases, and 13 bases lay in between. The CDR3 region is CAHKPVMNTEAFF. Here the CDR3 DNA reads TGTGCCCATAAGCCGGTGATGAACACTGAAGCTTTCTTT.